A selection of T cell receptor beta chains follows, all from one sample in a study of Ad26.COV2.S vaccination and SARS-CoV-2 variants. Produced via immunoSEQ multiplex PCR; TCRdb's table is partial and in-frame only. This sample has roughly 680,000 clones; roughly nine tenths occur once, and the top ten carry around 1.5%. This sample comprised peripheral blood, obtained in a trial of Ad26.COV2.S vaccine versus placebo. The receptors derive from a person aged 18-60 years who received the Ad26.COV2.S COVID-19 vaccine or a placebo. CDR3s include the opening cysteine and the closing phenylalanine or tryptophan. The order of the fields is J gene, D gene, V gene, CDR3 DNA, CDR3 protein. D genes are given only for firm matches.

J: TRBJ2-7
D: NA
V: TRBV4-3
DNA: TGCGCCAGCAGCCAAGATGGGGGGAGCCACATTTACGAGCAGTACTTC
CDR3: CASSQDGGSHIYEQYF

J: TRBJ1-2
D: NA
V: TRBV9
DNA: TGTGCCAGCAGCGTAGGTCTGGGCGTGACTAACTATGGCTACACCTTC
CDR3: CASSVGLGVTNYGYTF

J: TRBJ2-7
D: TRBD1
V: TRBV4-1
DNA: TGCGCCAGCAGCCAAGAGTTGACAGGGGGCTACGAGCAGTACTTC
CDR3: CASSQELTGGYEQYF

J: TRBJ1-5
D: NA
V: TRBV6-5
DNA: TGTGCCAGCAGTACCGGAAGACAGCCCCAGCATTTT
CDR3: CASSTGRQPQHF

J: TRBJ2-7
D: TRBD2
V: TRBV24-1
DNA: TGTGCCACCAGTGGACAGAATTCCGGGACTAGCGGGAGTTTCTACGAGCAGTACTTC
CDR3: CATSGQNSGTSGSFYEQYF

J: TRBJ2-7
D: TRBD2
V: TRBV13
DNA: TGTGCCAGCAGCTTTGGTAGCGGGAGGGCCTTCGACGAGCAGTACTTC
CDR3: CASSFGSGRAFDEQYF

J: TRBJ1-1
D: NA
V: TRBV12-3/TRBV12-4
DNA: TGTGCCAGCAGTTTGGGGGTGTACGCTTTCTTT
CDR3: CASSLGVYAFF

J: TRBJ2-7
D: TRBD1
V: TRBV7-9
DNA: TGTGCCAGCAGCCTGGGACAGGCCGTCAACGAGCAGTACTTC
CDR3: CASSLGQAVNEQYF

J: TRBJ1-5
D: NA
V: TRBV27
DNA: TGTGCCAGCAGTTTAGGCGGAGGAGGCAATCAGCCCCAGCATTTT
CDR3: CASSLGGGGNQPQHF

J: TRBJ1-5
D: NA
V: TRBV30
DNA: TGTGCCTGGAGTTCAGGGAGCCAGCCCCAGCATTTT
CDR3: CAWSSGSQPQHF

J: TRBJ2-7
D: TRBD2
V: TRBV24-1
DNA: TGTGCCACCAGTGATGACCGGACTAGCGGATCCTACGAGCAGTACTTC
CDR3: CATSDDRTSGSYEQYF

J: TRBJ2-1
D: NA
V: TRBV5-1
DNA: TGCGCCAGCAGCCCCCCCCTAGACTCTAGCTCCTACAATGAGCAGTTCTTC
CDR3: CASSPPLDSSSYNEQFF

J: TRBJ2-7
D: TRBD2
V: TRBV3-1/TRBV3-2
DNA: TGTGCCAGCAGCAAACTAGCGGGGGGCTCCTACGAGCAGTACTTC
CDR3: CASSKLAGGSYEQYF

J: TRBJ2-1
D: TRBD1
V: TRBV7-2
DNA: TGTGCCAGCAGCTTAGCAGGGACAGGGAAGTTCTTC
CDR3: CASSLAGTGKFF

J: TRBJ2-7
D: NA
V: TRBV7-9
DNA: TGTGCCAGCAGCCCGCCCGAGGGTCCCTACGAGCAGTACTTC
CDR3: CASSPPEGPYEQYF

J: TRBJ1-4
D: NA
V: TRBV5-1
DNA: TGCGCCAGCAGCTTGGTTGGGGCGCGTGGTGAAAAACTGTTTTTT
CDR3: CASSLVGARGEKLFF

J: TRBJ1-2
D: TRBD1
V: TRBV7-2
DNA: TGTGCCAGCAGCTCACCTGGCGGGACAGGGGGTTCCTATGGCTACACCTTC
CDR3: CASSSPGGTGGSYGYTF

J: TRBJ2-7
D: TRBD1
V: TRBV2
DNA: TGTGCCAGCAGCCAGCCTAACCGGGACAGAAACTACGAGCAGTACTTC
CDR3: CASSQPNRDRNYEQYF

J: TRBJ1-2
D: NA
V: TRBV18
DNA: TGTGCCAGCTCACCACCGGTGGGCCGCGGGGGGCACTATGGCTACACCTTC
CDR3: CASSPPVGRGGHYGYTF

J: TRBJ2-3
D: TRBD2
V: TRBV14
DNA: TGTGCCAGCAGACATAGCGGGGGTACAGATACGCAGTATTTT
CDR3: CASRHSGGTDTQYF